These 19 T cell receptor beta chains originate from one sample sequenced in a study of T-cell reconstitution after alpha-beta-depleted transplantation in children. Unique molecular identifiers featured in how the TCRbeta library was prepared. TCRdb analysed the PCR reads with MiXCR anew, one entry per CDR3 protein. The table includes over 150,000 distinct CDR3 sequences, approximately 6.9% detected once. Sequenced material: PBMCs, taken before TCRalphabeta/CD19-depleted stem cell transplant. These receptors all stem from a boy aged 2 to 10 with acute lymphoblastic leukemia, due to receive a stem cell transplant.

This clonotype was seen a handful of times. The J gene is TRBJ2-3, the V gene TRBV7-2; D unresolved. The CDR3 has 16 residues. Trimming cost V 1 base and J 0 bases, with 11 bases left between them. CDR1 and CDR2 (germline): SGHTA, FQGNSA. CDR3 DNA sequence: TGTGCCAGCAGCTTAGAATCACGGTATAGCACAGATACGCAGTATTTT. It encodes CASSLESRYSTDTQYF.

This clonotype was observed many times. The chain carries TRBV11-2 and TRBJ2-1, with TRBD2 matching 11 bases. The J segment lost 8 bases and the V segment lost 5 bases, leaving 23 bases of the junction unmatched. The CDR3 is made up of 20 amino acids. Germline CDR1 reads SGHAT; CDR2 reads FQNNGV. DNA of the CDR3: TGTGCCAGCAGCCCTATTGGGGGTAGCGGGGGGGCCATTTCACGGGATGAGCAGTTCTTC. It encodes CASSPIGGSGGAISRDEQFF. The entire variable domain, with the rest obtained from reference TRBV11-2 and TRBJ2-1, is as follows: EAGVAQSPRYKIIEKRQSVAFWCNPISGHATLYWYQQILGQGPKLLIQFQNNGVVDDSQLPKDRFSAERLKGVDSTLKIQPAKLEDSAVYLCASSPIGGSGGAISRDEQFFGPGTRLTVL.

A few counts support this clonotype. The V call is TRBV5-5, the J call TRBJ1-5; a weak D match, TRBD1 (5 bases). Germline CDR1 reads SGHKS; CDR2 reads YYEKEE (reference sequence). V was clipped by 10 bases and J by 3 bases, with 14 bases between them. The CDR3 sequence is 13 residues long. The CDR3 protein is CAHRTPVNQPQHF. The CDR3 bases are TGTGCCCATAGGACACCGGTCAATCAGCCCCAGCATTTT.

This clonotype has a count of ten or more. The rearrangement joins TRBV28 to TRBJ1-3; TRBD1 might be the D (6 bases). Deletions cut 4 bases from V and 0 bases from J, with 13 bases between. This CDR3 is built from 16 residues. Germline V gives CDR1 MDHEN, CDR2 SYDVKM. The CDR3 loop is CASSSPGVTSGNTIYF. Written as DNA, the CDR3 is TGTGCCAGCAGTTCCCCAGGGGTGACCTCTGGAAACACCATATATTTT.

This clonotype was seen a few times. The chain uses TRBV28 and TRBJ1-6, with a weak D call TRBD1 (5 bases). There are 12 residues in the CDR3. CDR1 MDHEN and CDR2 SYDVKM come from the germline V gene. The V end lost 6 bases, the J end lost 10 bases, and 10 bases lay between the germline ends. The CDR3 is CASRSGSSPLHF. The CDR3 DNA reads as TGTGCCAGCAGGTCAGGGTCCTCACCCCTCCACTTT. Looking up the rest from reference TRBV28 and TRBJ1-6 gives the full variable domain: DVKVTQSSRYLVKRTGEKVFLECVQDMDHENMFWYRQDPGLGLRLIYFSYDVKMKEKGDIPEGYSVSREKKERFSLILESASTNQTSMYLCASRSGSSPLHFGNGTRLTVT.

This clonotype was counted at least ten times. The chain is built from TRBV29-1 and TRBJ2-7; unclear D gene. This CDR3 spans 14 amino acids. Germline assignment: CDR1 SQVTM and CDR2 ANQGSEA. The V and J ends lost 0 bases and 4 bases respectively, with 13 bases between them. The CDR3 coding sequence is TGCAGCGTTGAAGATAGAAGGGCCCCTTACGAGCAGTACTTC. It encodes CSVEDRRAPYEQYF.

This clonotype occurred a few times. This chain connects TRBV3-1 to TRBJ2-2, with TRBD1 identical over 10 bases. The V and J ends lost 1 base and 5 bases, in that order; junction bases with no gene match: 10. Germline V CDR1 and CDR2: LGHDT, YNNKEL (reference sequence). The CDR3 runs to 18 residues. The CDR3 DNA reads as TGTGCCAGCAGCCAAGTGGGTGTTGGACAGGGGGGTACCGGGGAGCTGTTTTTT. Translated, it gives CASSQVGVGQGGTGELFF.

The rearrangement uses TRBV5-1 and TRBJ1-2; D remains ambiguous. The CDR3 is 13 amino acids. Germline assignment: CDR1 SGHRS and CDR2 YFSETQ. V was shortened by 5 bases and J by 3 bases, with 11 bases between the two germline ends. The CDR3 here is CASRRGLDYGYTF. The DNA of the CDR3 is TGCGCCAGCAGGCGAGGTTTGGACTATGGCTACACCTTC. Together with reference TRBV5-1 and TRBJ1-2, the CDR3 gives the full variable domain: KAGVTQTPRYLIKTRGQQVTLSCSPISGHRSVSWYQQTPGQGLQFLFEYFSETQRNKGNFPGRFSGRQFSNSRSEMNVSTLELGDSALYLCASRRGLDYGYTFGSGTRLTVV.

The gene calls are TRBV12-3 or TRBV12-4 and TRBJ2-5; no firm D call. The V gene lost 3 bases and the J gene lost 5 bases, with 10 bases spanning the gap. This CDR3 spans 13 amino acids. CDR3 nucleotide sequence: TGTGCCAGCAGTTTCGGGTTACATGAGACCCAGTACTTC. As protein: CASSFGLHETQYF.

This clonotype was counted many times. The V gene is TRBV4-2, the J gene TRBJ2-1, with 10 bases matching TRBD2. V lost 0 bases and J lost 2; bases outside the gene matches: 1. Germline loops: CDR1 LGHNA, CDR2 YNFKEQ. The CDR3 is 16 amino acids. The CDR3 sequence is CASSQEAGGPYNEQFF. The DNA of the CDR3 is TGTGCCAGCAGCCAAGAAGCGGGAGGGCCCTACAATGAGCAGTTCTTC.

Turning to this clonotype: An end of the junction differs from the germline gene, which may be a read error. The CDR3 DNA sequence: TGCGGTGCCCCACGGGGGGGCAGGGGGAATGAGCAGTTCTTC. It specifies CGAPRGGRGNEQFF. The rearrangement joins TRBV20-1 to TRBJ2-1; tentatively, D is TRBD2 (8 bases). This CDR3 has 14 amino acids. Germline-derived CDR1 and CDR2 are DFQATT and SNEGSKA (reference sequence).

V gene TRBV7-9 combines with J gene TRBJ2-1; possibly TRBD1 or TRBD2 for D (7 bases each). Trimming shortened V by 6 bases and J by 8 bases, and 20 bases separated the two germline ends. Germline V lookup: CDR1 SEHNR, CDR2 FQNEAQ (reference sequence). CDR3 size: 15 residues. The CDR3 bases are TGTGCCAGCAGTTCGACAGGGAGGGTGATCGATGAGCAGTTCTTC. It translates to CASSSTGRVIDEQFF.

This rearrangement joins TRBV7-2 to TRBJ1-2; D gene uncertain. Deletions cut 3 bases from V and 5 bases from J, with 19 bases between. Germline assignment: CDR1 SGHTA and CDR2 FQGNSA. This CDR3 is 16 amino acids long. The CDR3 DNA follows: TGTGCCAGCAGCTTGGGCAGGCCCCCCACTTATTATGGCTACACCTTC. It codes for CASSLGRPPTYYGYTF.

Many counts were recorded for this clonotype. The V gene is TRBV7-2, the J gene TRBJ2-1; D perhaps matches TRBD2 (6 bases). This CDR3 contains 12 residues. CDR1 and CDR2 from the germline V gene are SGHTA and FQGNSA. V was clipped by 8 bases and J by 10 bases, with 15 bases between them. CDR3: CASAAGYGEQFF. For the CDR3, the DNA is TGTGCCAGCGCCGCGGGATATGGCGAGCAGTTCTTC.

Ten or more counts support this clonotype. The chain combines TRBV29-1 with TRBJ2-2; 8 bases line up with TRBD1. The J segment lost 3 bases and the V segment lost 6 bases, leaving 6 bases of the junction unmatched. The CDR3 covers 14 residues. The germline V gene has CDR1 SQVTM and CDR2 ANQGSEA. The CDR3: CSVLQGEDTGELFF. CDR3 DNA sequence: TGCAGCGTCCTACAGGGGGAGGACACCGGGGAGCTGTTTTTT.

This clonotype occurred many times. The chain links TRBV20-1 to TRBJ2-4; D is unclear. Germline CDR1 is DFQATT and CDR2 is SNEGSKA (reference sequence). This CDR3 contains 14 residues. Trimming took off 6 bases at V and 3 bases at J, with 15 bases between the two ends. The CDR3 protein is CSATWRNYKNIQYF. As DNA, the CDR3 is TGCAGTGCCACTTGGCGTAACTACAAAAACATTCAGTACTTC.

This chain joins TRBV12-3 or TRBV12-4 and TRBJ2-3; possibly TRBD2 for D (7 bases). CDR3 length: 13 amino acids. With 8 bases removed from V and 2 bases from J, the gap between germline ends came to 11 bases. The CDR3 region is CASGGGHTDTQYF. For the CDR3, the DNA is TGTGCCAGCGGCGGGGGACACACAGATACGCAGTATTTT.

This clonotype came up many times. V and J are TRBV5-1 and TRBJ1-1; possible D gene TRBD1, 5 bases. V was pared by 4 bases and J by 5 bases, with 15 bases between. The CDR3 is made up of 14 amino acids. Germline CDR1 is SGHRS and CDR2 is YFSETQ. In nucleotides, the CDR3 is TGCGCCAGCAGCCCCCGGGGGACGGGGACTGAAGCTTTCTTT. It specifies CASSPRGTGTEAFF. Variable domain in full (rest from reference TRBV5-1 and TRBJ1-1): KAGVTQTPRYLIKTRGQQVTLSCSPISGHRSVSWYQQTPGQGLQFLFEYFSETQRNKGNFPGRFSGRQFSNSRSEMNVSTLELGDSALYLCASSPRGTGTEAFFGQGTRLTVV.

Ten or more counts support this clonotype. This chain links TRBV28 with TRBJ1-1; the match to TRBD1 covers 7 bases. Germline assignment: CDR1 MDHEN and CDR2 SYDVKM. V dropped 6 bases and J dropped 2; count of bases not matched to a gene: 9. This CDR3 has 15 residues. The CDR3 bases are TGTGCCAGCAGCCCACAGGGGACATTAAACACTGAAGCTTTCTTT. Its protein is CASSPQGTLNTEAFF. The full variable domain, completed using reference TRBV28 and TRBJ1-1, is DVKVTQSSRYLVKRTGEKVFLECVQDMDHENMFWYRQDPGLGLRLIYFSYDVKMKEKGDIPEGYSVSREKKERFSLILESASTNQTSMYLCASSPQGTLNTEAFFGQGTRLTVV.